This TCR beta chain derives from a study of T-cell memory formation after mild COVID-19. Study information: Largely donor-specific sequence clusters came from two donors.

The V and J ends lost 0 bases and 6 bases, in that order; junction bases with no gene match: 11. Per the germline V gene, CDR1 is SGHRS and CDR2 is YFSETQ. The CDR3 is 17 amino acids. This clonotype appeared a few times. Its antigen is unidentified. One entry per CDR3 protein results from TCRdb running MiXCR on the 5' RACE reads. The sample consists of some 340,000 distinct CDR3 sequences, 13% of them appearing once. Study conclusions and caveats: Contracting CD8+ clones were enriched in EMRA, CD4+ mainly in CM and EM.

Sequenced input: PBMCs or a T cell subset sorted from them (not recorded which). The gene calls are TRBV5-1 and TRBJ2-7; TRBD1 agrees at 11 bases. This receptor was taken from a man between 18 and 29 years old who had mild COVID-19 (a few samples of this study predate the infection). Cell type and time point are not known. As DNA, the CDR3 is TGCGCCAGCAGCTTGGGGCTCTCGGGACAGGGGGGGACCGAGCAGTACGTC. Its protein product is CASSLGLSGQGGTEQYV.